The 13 T cell receptor beta chains reported below all come from one sample, sequenced in a study of CD8 T cells in Susac syndrome. Reverse transcription of roughly 0.5 to 1 ug RNA was carried out with random hexamers. TCRdb redid the calling of the immunoSEQ multiplex PCR reads with MiXCR, one entry per CDR3 protein. This sample has 80,000 to 90,000 distinct CDR3 sequences, with approximately 92% found just once. The sample comprised CD8+ T cells from PBMCs. The source is a human donor in good health.

The chain links TRBV12-5 to TRBJ1-5; 8 bases line up with TRBD1. Per the germline V gene, CDR1 is LGHNT and CDR2 is FRNRAP. With 1 base clipped from V and 5 bases from J, the junction kept 4 bases outside the gene matches. The CDR3 has 15 amino acids. For the CDR3, the DNA is TGTGCTAGTGGTTTGGAAACAGGGGGGCATCAGCCCCAGCATTTT. Translating it yields CASGLETGGHQPQHF. The full variable domain, in which reference TRBV12-5 and TRBJ1-5 provide the parts outside the CDR3, is DARVTQTPRHKVTEMGQEVTMRCQPILGHNTVFWYRQTMMQGLELLAYFRNRAPLDDSGMPKDRFSAEMPDATLATLKIQPSEPRDSAVYFCASGLETGGHQPQHFGDGTRLSIL.

The chain links TRBV5-1 to TRBJ1-2, with D maybe TRBD1 (6 bases). Germline V gene sequence: CDR1 SGHRS, CDR2 YFSETQ. CDR3 length equals 11 residues. Trimming left V 4 bases short and J 8 bases short, with 9 bases between. CDR3 residues: CASSNREGYTF. In DNA, the CDR3 is TGCGCCAGCAGCAACAGGGAAGGCTACACCTTC.

This clonotype turned up a few times. V usage is TRBV29-1 and J usage is TRBJ2-7, with no clear D. Germline V gene sequence: CDR1 SQVTM, CDR2 ANQGSEA. V was cut by 0 bases and J by 1 base, with 10 bases left in between. The CDR3 covers 14 residues. For the CDR3, the DNA is TGCAGCGTTGAAGATCGTAGGGATTCCTACGAGCAGTACTTC. It translates to CSVEDRRDSYEQYF.

The gene calls are TRBV5-6 and TRBJ2-5; 7 positions agree with TRBD2. Trimming removed 1 base from V and 4 bases from J; junction bases left unmatched: 1. Germline V lookup: CDR1 SGHDT, CDR2 YYEEEE. The CDR3 sequence is 13 residues long. The CDR3 here is CASSLWGGETQYF. The CDR3 coding sequence is TGTGCCAGCAGCTTGTGGGGGGGAGAGACCCAGTACTTC.

The V and J genes are TRBV9 and TRBJ1-1; D is undetermined. CDR1 is SGDLS, CDR2 YYNGEE, per germline. Trimming took 3 bases from V and 0 from J, leaving 12 bases between them. This CDR3 is 15 amino acids long. In nucleotides, the CDR3 is TGTGCCAGCAGCGACTACCGGGGAGTGAACACTGAAGCTTTCTTT. Protein sequence: CASSDYRGVNTEAFF.

The gene calls are TRBV19 and TRBJ2-1; 9 bases are a match to TRBD1. V gave up 3 bases and J gave up 2 bases; unmatched junction bases: 5. Germline V lookup: CDR1 LNHDA, CDR2 SQIVND (reference sequence). The CDR3 length is 16 residues. The CDR3 sequence: CASSIDRGGTYNEQFF. DNA of the CDR3: TGTGCCAGTAGTATCGACAGGGGGGGGACCTACAATGAGCAGTTCTTC.

The genes are TRBV5-1 and TRBJ1-3; possibly TRBD1 for D (6 bases). V lost 5 bases to trimming and J lost 0 bases, with 15 bases between them. Germline CDR1 is SGHRS and CDR2 is YFSETQ. This CDR3 comprises 16 residues. CDR3 amino acids: CASSEGTPDSGNTIYF. CDR3 coding DNA: TGCGCCAGCAGTGAGGGGACACCGGACTCTGGAAACACCATATATTTT.

V and J are TRBV7-9 and TRBJ2-1; D gene unclear. Germline CDR1 and CDR2: SEHNR and FQNEAQ (reference sequence). CDR3 length: 15 residues. Between the trimmed V and J ends, which lost 5 bases and 0 bases, there was a span of 11 bases. CDR3 DNA sequence: TGTGCCAGCAGCCACCCCGGTAGCTCCTACAATGAGCAGTTCTTC. Translation gives CASSHPGSSYNEQFF.

The chain joins TRBV7-9 to TRBJ2-7; D remains ambiguous. Germline lookup yields CDR1 SEHNR and CDR2 FQNEAQ (reference sequence). The CDR3 consists of 15 residues. V gave up 3 bases and J gave up 1 base, with 13 bases separating them. The chain's CDR3 is CASSLTLTTSYEQYF. The CDR3 coding sequence is TGTGCCAGCAGCTTGACCCTGACAACATCCTACGAGCAGTACTTC.

The gene calls are TRBV5-1 and TRBJ2-3, with a tentative D call TRBD2 (7 bases). The CDR3 consists of 17 residues. Deletions cut 1 base from V and 0 bases from J, with 15 bases between. Germline V lookup: CDR1 SGHRS, CDR2 YFSETQ. The CDR3 DNA is TGCGCCAGCAGCTTGTACAACGGGGGGCAAAGCACAGATACGCAGTATTTT. This encodes CASSLYNGGQSTDTQYF.

CDR3 in amino acids: CATSRVDQPQHF. The CDR3, as DNA: TGTGCCACCAGCAGAGTTGATCAGCCCCAGCATTTT. The chain uses TRBV15 and TRBJ1-5, with D unresolved. The CDR3 sequence is 12 residues long. Germline assignment: CDR1 LNHNV and CDR2 YYDKDF (reference sequence). Trimming stripped 1 base from V and 5 bases from J, with 3 bases between.

V gene TRBV20-1 combines with J gene TRBJ2-5; 12 bases agree with TRBD2. The CDR3 length is 16 residues. From germline, CDR1 is DFQATT and CDR2 SNEGSKA (reference sequence). The V and J ends lost 1 base and 4 bases, in that order; junction bases with no gene match: 7. CDR3 sequence: CSARGHLAGGPETQYF. For the CDR3, the DNA is TGCAGTGCTAGAGGCCATCTAGCGGGGGGGCCAGAGACCCAGTACTTC.

This rearrangement joins TRBV7-9 to TRBJ2-7; tentative D call: TRBD2 (6 bases). Germline V lookup: CDR1 SEHNR, CDR2 FQNEAQ (reference sequence). This CDR3 is 16 amino acids long. The germline V and J ends were trimmed by 7 bases and 3 bases, with 22 bases remaining between them. CDR3 in DNA: TGTGCCAGCATGGACCCTCTCGGGGGTCGGGACTACGAGCAGTACTTC. Translating gives CASMDPLGGRDYEQYF.